This paragraph covers one T cell receptor (beta chain) sequence. The sample comes from a study of blood T cell repertoires in COVID-19. Turning to the study itself: Researchers got acute and convalescent COVID-19 samples from the United States, Italy and Spain. PBMCs, B-cell-depleted T cells, or T cells provided the cDNA or gDNA that made up the material.

As originally analysed: Scientists estimated how many nucleated cells there were by amplifying reference gene primers. Using immunoSEQ multiplex PCR, the repertoire was profiled, and TCRdb retains in-frame clones only, with some absent. The V and J calls and the clone size are those of that table, but D and trimming were determined from the DNA. This table has about 62,000 clones, 85% to 90% appearing once. This CDR3 has 14 amino acids. The V end lost 1 base, the J end lost 3 bases, and 10 bases lay between the germline ends. CDR1 and CDR2 from the germline V gene are SGHTA and FQGNSA. The sample was peripheral blood. The clonotype originates from a human donor in a cohort sampled during active COVID-19. The chain combines TRBV7-2 with TRBJ2-7; D not certain. The chain's CDR3 is CASSLDEVLYEQYF. The CDR3 region has the DNA TGTGCCAGCAGCTTAGATGAGGTACTCTACGAGCAGTACTTC.